The 19 T cell receptor beta chains below were found in one sample sequenced in a study of shared clonotypes between healthy human individuals. Libraries were prepared by immunoSEQ multiplex PCR; TCRdb keeps only in-frame clonotypes and omits some of them. The data hold approximately 400,000 clones, with approximately 96% observed a single time. Material for sequencing was memory CD8+ T cells sorted from blood. Subset specified: CD45RO+ cells pooled with CCR7-negative TemRA cells. The receptors shown here come from a man aged 25 to 40 in good health.

The chain couples TRBV28 to TRBJ1-5; 9 nucleotides match TRBD1. This CDR3 contains 15 residues. The germline gives CDR1 MDHEN, CDR2 SYDVKM. V lost 6 bases, J lost 2 bases, and 5 bases stayed unmatched. The CDR3 DNA reads TGTGCCAGCAGCCCCTACAGGGGGCGCAATCAGCCCCAGCATTTT. Translating it yields CASSPYRGRNQPQHF. Based on the CDR3 plus reference TRBV28 and TRBJ1-5, the full variable domain is DVKVTQSSRYLVKRTGEKVFLECVQDMDHENMFWYRQDPGLGLRLIYFSYDVKMKEKGDIPEGYSVSREKKERFSLILESASTNQTSMYLCASSPYRGRNQPQHFGDGTRLSIL.

The V and J genes are TRBV6-1 and TRBJ2-3; D gene uncertain. The germline CDR1 and CDR2 sequences are MNHNS and SASEGT. This CDR3 is built from 15 residues. Trimming removed 0 bases at V and 2 bases at J, with 9 bases between. CDR3 region: CASSEALRITDTQYF. The CDR3 DNA reads as TGTGCCAGCAGTGAAGCGCTCAGGATCACAGATACGCAGTATTTT.

DNA for the CDR3: TGTGCCAGCAGTGAACCTCCGGAACCAAGGCCCAATTCACCCCTCCACTTT. Translated: CASSEPPEPRPNSPLHF. The chain links TRBV6-1 to TRBJ1-6; D remains unclear. The germline V gene has CDR1 MNHNS and CDR2 SASEGT. V was clipped by 2 bases and J by 7 bases, with 18 bases between them. CDR3 length: 17 residues.

The chain joins TRBV28 to TRBJ2-7, with 7 positions matching TRBD2. The CDR3 length is 15 residues. Germline CDR1 reads MDHEN; CDR2 reads SYDVKM. V was pared by 7 bases and J by 2 bases, with 11 bases of the junction left unmatched. The CDR3, as DNA: TGTGCCAGCAACACAGTCGGGACTACAACCTACGAGCAGTACTTC. It encodes CASNTVGTTTYEQYF.

In this sample, this clone turned up once. CDR3 residues: CAITSGSGEQFF. The CDR3 bases are TGTGCCATTACCTCGGGGTCCGGGGAGCAGTTCTTC. The rearrangement uses TRBV10-3 and TRBJ2-1; D might be TRBD2 (5 bases). Between the trimmed V and J ends, which lost 9 bases and 10 bases, there was a span of 16 bases. Per the germline V gene, CDR1 is ENHRY and CDR2 is SYGVKD. This CDR3 has 12 residues.

This chain joins TRBV6-6 and TRBJ2-2; 9 bases agree with TRBD2. V was clipped by 9 bases and J by 5 bases; unmatched bases: 13. The CDR3 consists of 16 residues. From germline, CDR1 is MNHNY and CDR2 SVGAGI (reference sequence). The CDR3, as DNA: TGTGCCAGTCTCTTCTTAGCGGGAGAAGGGACCGGGGAGCTGTTTTTT. It translates to CASLFLAGEGTGELFF.

The rearrangement joins TRBV28 to TRBJ1-2; the D is unclear. This CDR3 has 11 amino acids. Between the trimmed V and J ends, which lost 3 bases and 7 bases, there was a span of 6 bases. The germline V gene has CDR1 MDHEN and CDR2 SYDVKM. CDR3 in DNA: TGTGCCAGCAGTTTGACGGGTGGCTACACCTTC. Amino acid sequence: CASSLTGGYTF.

The chain couples TRBV7-2 to TRBJ2-1; D call uncertain. The V end was cut by 5 bases, the J end by 16 bases, with 18 bases between. This CDR3 has 12 amino acids. The germline V gene encodes CDR1 SGHTA and CDR2 FQGNSA. The CDR3 reads CASSPSGRPVFF. CDR3 DNA: TGTGCCAGCAGCCCCTCCGGGCGGCCCGTTTTCTTC.

V is TRBV6-5 and J is TRBJ2-7; 11 nucleotides agree with TRBD1. From germline, CDR1 is MNHEY and CDR2 SVGAGI. Trimming cost V 6 bases and J 6 bases; bases outside gene matches: 4. The CDR3 is 13 residues long. CDR3 region: CASRYGTGGEQYF. CDR3 nucleotides: TGTGCCAGCAGATACGGGACAGGGGGCGAGCAGTACTTC.

The V call is TRBV6-5, the J call TRBJ2-1, with TRBD2 matching 7 bases. V lost 4 bases to trimming and J lost 8 bases; unmatched junction nucleotides: 14. There are 16 residues in the CDR3. CDR1 MNHEY and CDR2 SVGAGI come from the germline V gene. CDR3 sequence reads: CASSSSGGGLAHEQFF. The CDR3 DNA is TGTGCCAGCAGTTCCTCCGGCGGGGGACTCGCTCATGAGCAGTTCTTC.

The V and J genes are TRBV28 and TRBJ2-7; TRBD2 matches 9 bases. In germline, CDR1 is MDHEN, CDR2 SYDVKM. V dropped 5 bases and J dropped 2; count of bases not matched to a gene: 7. CDR3 length equals 15 residues. The CDR3 loop reads CASSRTSAVTYEQYF. CDR3 nucleotides: TGTGCCAGCAGTCGGACTAGCGCGGTGACCTACGAGCAGTACTTC.

The chain carries TRBV30 and TRBJ2-1; D not certain. The ends were cut back, 3 bases at V and 5 bases at J, with 8 bases in the middle. The CDR3 has 12 residues. CDR1 is GTSNPN, CDR2 SVGIG, per germline (reference sequence). CDR3 in amino acids: CAWSRHNNEQFF. The CDR3 DNA reads TGTGCCTGGAGCCGTCATAACAATGAGCAGTTCTTC.

The chain is built from TRBV25-1 and TRBJ1-3; D may be TRBD1 (6 bases). CDR3 length equals 14 residues. Trimming took 8 bases from V and 1 from J, leaving 12 bases between them. Germline V gene lookup returns CDR1 MGHDK and CDR2 SYGVNS. The CDR3 DNA follows: TGTGCCAGCTCTTTGACAGGTTCTGGAAACACCATATATTTT. Its protein product is CASSLTGSGNTIYF.

The J gene is TRBJ2-3, the V gene TRBV7-2; tentatively, D is TRBD2 (6 bases). This CDR3 spans 17 amino acids. Germline CDR1 reads SGHTA; CDR2 reads FQGNSA. The V gene lost 2 bases and the J gene lost 2 bases, with 17 bases spanning the gap. The CDR3 bases are TGTGCCAGCAGCTTACACGGGAGTTTGTTCGACACAGATACGCAGTATTTT. Translation: CASSLHGSLFDTDTQYF.

The chain joins TRBV28 to TRBJ1-2; weak D call: TRBD1 (6 bases). Trimming took off 6 bases at V and 5 bases at J, with 16 bases between the two ends. Germline V lookup: CDR1 MDHEN, CDR2 SYDVKM. The CDR3 is made up of 14 amino acids. CDR3 amino acids: CASRATGVTYGYTF. Written as DNA, the CDR3 is TGTGCCAGCAGGGCGACAGGCGTTACTTATGGCTACACCTTC.

V usage is TRBV2 and J usage is TRBJ2-1; 10 positions agree with TRBD1. The CDR3 contains 16 residues. Germline V gives CDR1 SNHLY, CDR2 FYNNEI. The V gene end was trimmed by 4 bases and the J gene end by 8 bases; junction bases not matched to a gene: 11. DNA of the CDR3: TGTGCCAGCAGTGCCGGACAGGGGGGAGATCTCGATGAGCAGTTCTTC. It encodes CASSAGQGGDLDEQFF.

The chain carries TRBV5-4 and TRBJ2-7, with 10 bases matching TRBD1. The length of the CDR3 is 14 residues. V shed 4 bases and J 6 bases; nucleotides not matched to a gene: 7. Germline CDR1 and CDR2: SGHNT and YYREEE (reference sequence). In DNA form, the CDR3 reads TGTGCCAGCAGCCGGACAGGGGGGGCTACCGAGCAGTACTTC. This codes for CASSRTGGATEQYF.

The chain combines TRBV7-2 with TRBJ2-1; 7 bases map to TRBD2. There are 14 residues in the CDR3. Germline CDR1 and CDR2: SGHTA and FQGNSA. Germline trimming cut 3 bases from V and 6 bases from J; bases unmatched to any gene: 5. As DNA, the CDR3 is TGTGCCAGCAGCTTTACTAGCGCCGCCAATGAGCAGTTCTTC. Its translation: CASSFTSAANEQFF.

V gene TRBV7-9 combines with J gene TRBJ2-1; 9 bases match TRBD1. CDR3 length equals 16 residues. The V and J ends lost 5 bases and 6 bases, in that order; junction bases with no gene match: 11. Germline-derived CDR1 and CDR2 are SEHNR and FQNEAQ (reference sequence). This CDR3 is CASSLTGTGRFNEQFF. The CDR3 region has the DNA TGTGCCAGCAGCCTAACCGGGACAGGGAGATTCAATGAGCAGTTCTTC. Looking up the rest from reference TRBV7-9 and TRBJ2-1 gives the full variable domain: DTGVSQNPRHKITKRGQNVTFRCDPISEHNRLYWYRQTLGQGPEFLTYFQNEAQLEKSRLLSDRFSAERPKGSFSTLEIQRTEQGDSAMYLCASSLTGTGRFNEQFFGPGTRLTVL.